The 9 T cell receptor beta chains in this list originate from one sample, sequenced in a study of T cells in Graves' hyperthyroidism and ophthalmopathy. Using RNA transcripts as the source, TCR beta CDR3 regions were amplified. HTBI primers were employed in a first-round RT-PCR of the TCR CDR3. TCRdb independently ran MiXCR on the multiplex PCR reads; one entry per CDR3 protein. The sample contains around 350,000 distinct CDR3 sequences, around 13% of which appear only once. The sequenced sample consisted of blood. Source of these receptors: a young woman with Graves' hyperthyroidism.

This clonotype has more than one count but fewer than ten. The chain recombines TRBV6-4 with TRBJ1-2; D remains ambiguous. The CDR3 has 12 residues. V gave up 4 bases and J gave up 6 bases, with 9 bases separating them. The V gene's germline CDR1 is MRHNA and CDR2 SNTAGT. CDR3 loop: CASSASRDGYTF. DNA of the CDR3: TGTGCCAGCAGTGCAAGTCGGGATGGCTACACCTTC.

The chain uses TRBV5-1 and TRBJ1-2, with TRBD1 matching 7 bases. Germline V gives CDR1 SGHRS, CDR2 YFSETQ. The CDR3 extends over 14 amino acids. V shed 2 bases, J shed 2 bases, and the junction held 3 bases outside the gene matches. CDR3 amino acids: CASSFQGDNYGYTF. The CDR3 DNA reads TGCGCCAGCAGCTTCCAGGGGGACAACTATGGCTACACCTTC.

This clonotype was seen repeatedly, ten times or more. The V call is TRBV20-1, the J call TRBJ2-2; 10 bases line up with TRBD2. J gave up 5 bases and V 7 bases, and 7 bases lay outside the gene matches. CDR3 length: 14 amino acids. The germline gives CDR1 DFQATT, CDR2 SNEGSKA (reference sequence). The CDR3 DNA sequence: TGCAGTGTCCTAGCGGGAGATTCAACCGGGGAGCTGTTTTTT. It yields the protein CSVLAGDSTGELFF.

This clonotype showed up just a few times. The chain has TRBV19 and TRBJ2-3; TRBD1 agrees at 10 bases. The germline V gene has CDR1 LNHDA and CDR2 SQIVND (reference sequence). This CDR3 spans 16 amino acids. J lost 1 base, V lost 5 bases, and 6 bases had no gene match. The CDR3 spells CASSWTGTGGTDTQYF. The CDR3 DNA reads as TGTGCCAGTAGTTGGACCGGGACAGGGGGCACAGATACGCAGTATTTT.

The chain combines TRBV5-8 with TRBJ2-2; D perhaps matches TRBD2 (7 bases). CDR3 length equals 17 residues. The V gene lost 4 bases and the J gene lost 2 bases, with 18 bases spanning the gap. From germline, CDR1 is SGHTS and CDR2 YDEGEE. CDR3 sequence: CASSRGGGGFNTGELFF. For the CDR3, the DNA is TGTGCCAGCAGCAGAGGCGGGGGCGGATTCAACACCGGGGAGCTGTTTTTT.

This clonotype was recorded many times. J is TRBJ2-7 and V is TRBV4-3; the match to TRBD1 covers 7 bases. This CDR3 contains 16 residues. Trimming removed 0 bases from V and 3 bases from J; junction bases left unmatched: 8. CDR1 is LGHNA, CDR2 YSLEER, per germline. In DNA form, the CDR3 reads TGCGCCAGCAGCCAAGATGGGGACAGAAAATTCTACGAGCAGTACTTC. Protein: CASSQDGDRKFYEQYF.

This clonotype was observed at least ten times. The chain employs TRBV12-3 or TRBV12-4 and TRBJ1-5; D might be TRBD1 (5 bases). The ends were cut back, 6 bases at V and 5 bases at J, with 11 bases in the middle. This CDR3 is built from 13 residues. CDR3 DNA: TGTGCCAGCAGGGCACAGGTGGATCAGCCCCAGCATTTT. Protein: CASRAQVDQPQHF.

This clonotype was recorded many times. The rearrangement uses TRBV2 and TRBJ2-7; D may correspond to TRBD1 or TRBD2 (5 bases each). Trimming took off 4 bases at V and 4 bases at J, with 11 bases between the two ends. Germline V gene data show CDR1 as SNHLY and CDR2 as FYNNEI. This CDR3 is 13 amino acids long. CDR3 bases: TGTGCCAGCAGTGGGGACCAACGATACGAGCAGTACTTC. It yields the protein CASSGDQRYEQYF.

This clonotype was counted at least ten times. CDR3: CASSLESGTTYNEQFF. CDR3 in DNA: TGTGCCAGCAGCTTAGAGTCGGGGACCACCTACAATGAGCAGTTCTTC. The chain links TRBV13 to TRBJ2-1, with D perhaps given as TRBD1 or TRBD2 (5 bases each). The CDR3 contains 16 residues. V lost 1 base and J lost 2, with 12 bases in between. The germline V gene encodes CDR1 PRHDT and CDR2 FYEKMQ (reference sequence).